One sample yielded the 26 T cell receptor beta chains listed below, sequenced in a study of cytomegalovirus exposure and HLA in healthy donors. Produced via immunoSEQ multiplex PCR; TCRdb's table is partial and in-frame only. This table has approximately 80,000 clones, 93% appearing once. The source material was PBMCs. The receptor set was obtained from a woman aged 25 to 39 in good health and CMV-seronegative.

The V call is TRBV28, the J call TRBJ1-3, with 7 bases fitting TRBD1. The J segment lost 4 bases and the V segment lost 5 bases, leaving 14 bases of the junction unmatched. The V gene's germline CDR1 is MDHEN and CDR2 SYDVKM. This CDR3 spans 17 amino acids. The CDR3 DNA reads TGTGCCAGCAGTCTCCCCTGGACAGGTTCTTTGGGAAACACCATATATTTT. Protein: CASSLPWTGSLGNTIYF.

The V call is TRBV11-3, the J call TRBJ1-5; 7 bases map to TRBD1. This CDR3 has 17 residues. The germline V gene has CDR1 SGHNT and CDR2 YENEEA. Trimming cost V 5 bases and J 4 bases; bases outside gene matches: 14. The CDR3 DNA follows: TGTGCCAGCAGCACCCAAACGACAGGGCCCAGGAATCAGCCCCAGCATTTT. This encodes CASSTQTTGPRNQPQHF. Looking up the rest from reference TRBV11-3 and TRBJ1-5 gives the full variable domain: EAGVVQSPRYKIIEKKQPVAFWCNPISGHNTLYWYLQNLGQGPELLIRYENEEAVDDSQLPKDRFSAERLKGVDSTLKIQPAELGDSAVYLCASSTQTTGPRNQPQHFGDGTRLSIL.

DNA of the CDR3: TGTGCCAGCAGTTACGACGAGGATTCACCCCTCCACTTT. Protein: CASSYDEDSPLHF. The chain couples TRBV6-5 to TRBJ1-6, with D uncertain. This CDR3 is 13 amino acids long. Germline CDR1 MNHEY, CDR2 SVGAGI. Trimming removed 2 bases at V and 8 bases at J, with 7 bases between.

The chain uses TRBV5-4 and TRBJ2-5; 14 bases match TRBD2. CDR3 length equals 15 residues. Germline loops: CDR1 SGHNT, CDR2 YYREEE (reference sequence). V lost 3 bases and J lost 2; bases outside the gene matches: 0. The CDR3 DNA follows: TGTGCCAGCAGCTGGACTAGCGGGAGGCAAGAGACCCAGTACTTC. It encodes CASSWTSGRQETQYF.

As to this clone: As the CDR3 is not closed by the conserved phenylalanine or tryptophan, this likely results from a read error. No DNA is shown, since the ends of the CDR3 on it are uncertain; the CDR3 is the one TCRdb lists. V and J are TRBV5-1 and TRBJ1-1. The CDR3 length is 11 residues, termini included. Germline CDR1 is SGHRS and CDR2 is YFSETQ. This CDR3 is CASSFPPVAGR.

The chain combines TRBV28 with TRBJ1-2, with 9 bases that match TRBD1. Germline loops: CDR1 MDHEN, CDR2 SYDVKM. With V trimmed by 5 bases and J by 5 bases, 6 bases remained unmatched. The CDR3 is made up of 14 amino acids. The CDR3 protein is CASSPPGQGYGYTF. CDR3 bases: TGTGCCAGCAGTCCCCCGGGACAGGGTTATGGCTACACCTTC.

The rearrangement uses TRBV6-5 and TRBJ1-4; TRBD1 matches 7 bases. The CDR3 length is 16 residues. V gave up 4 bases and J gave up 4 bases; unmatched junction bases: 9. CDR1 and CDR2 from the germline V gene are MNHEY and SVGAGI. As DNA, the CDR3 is TGTGCCAGCAGTTCCAACCCCGGGACAGTTAATGAAAAACTGTTTTTT. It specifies CASSSNPGTVNEKLFF.

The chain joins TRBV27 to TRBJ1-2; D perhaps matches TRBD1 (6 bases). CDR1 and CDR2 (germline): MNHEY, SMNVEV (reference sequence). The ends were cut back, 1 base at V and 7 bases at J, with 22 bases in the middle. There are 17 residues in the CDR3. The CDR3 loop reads CASSLFSPGTRLRGYTF. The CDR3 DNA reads TGTGCCAGCAGTTTATTCAGTCCCGGGACAAGATTACGTGGCTACACCTTC.

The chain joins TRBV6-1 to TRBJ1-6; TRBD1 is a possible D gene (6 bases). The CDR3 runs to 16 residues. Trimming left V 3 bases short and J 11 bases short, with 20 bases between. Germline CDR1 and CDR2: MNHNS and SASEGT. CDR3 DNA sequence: TGTGCCAGCAGTGAGTACGGCAGGGGCACGAAGACACCCCTCCACTTT. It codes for CASSEYGRGTKTPLHF.

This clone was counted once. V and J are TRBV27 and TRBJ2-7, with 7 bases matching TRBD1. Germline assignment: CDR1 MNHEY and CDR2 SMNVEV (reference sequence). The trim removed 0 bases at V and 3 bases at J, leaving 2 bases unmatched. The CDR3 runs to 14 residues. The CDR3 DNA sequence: TGTGCCAGCAGTTTATCGGCAGGGGGCTACGAGCAGTACTTC. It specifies CASSLSAGGYEQYF.

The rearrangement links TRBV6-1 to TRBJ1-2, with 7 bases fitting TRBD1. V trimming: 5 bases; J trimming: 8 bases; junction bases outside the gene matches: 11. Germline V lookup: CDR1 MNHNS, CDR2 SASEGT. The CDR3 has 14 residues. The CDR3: CASSPGQEGRGYTF. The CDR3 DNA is TGTGCCAGCAGTCCCGGACAGGAAGGACGGGGCTACACCTTC.

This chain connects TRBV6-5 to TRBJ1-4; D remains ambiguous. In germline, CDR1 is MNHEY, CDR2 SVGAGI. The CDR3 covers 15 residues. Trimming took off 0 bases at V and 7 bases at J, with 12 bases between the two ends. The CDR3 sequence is CASSYSSGRGEKLFF. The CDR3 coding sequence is TGTGCCAGCAGTTACTCGAGTGGGAGAGGTGAAAAACTGTTTTTT.

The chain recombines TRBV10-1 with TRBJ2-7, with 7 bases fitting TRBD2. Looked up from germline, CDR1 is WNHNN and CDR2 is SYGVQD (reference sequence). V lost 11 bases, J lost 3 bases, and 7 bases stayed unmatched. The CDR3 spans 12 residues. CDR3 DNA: TGCGCCGGGGGACTACCTATCTACGAGCAGTACTTC. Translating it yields CAGGLPIYEQYF.

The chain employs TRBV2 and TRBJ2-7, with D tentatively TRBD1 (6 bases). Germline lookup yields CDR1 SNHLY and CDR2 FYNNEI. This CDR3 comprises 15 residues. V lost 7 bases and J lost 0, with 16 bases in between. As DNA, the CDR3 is TGTGCCAGCAACAAGGGGGACATCAGCTCCTACGAGCAGTACTTC. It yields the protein CASNKGDISSYEQYF.

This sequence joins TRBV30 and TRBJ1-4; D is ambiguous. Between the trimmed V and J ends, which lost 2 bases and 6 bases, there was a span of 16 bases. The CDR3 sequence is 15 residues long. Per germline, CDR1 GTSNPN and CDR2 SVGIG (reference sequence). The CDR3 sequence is CAWSPSHGGDEKLFF. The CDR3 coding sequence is TGTGCCTGGAGTCCATCTCATGGCGGAGATGAAAAACTGTTTTTT.

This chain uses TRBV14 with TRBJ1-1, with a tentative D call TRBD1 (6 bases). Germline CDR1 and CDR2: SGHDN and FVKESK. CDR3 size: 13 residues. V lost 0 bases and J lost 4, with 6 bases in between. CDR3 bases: TGTGCCAGCAGCCAAGACAGGGGCACTGAAGCTTTCTTT. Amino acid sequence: CASSQDRGTEAFF.

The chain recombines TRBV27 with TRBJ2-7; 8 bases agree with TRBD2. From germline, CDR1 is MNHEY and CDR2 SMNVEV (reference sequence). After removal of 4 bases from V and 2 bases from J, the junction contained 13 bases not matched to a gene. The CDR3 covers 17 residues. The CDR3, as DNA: TGTGCCAGCAGTTCGCCGGGACTAGTCGAGGCCCCCTACGAGCAGTACTTC. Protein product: CASSSPGLVEAPYEQYF.

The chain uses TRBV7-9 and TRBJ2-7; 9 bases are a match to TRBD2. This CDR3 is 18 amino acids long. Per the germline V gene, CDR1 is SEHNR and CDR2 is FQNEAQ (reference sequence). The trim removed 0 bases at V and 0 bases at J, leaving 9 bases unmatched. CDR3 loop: CASSLATQASGASYEQYF. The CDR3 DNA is TGTGCCAGCAGCTTAGCAACCCAGGCTAGCGGGGCCTCCTACGAGCAGTACTTC. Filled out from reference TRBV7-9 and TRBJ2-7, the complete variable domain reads DTGVSQNPRHKITKRGQNVTFRCDPISEHNRLYWYRQTLGQGPEFLTYFQNEAQLEKSRLLSDRFSAERPKGSFSTLEIQRTEQGDSAMYLCASSLATQASGASYEQYFGPGTRLTVT.

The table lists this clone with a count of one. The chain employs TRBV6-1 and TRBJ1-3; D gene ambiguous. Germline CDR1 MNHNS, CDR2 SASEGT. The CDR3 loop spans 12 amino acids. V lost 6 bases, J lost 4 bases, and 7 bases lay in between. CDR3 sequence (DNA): TGTGCCAGCAGCACACAGGGAAACACCATATATTTT. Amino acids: CASSTQGNTIYF.

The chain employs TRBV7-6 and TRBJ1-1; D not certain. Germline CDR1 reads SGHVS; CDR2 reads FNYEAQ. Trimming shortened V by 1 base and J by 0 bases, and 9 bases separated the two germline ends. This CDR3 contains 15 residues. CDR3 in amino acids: CASSLELQLNTEAFF. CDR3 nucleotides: TGTGCCAGCAGCTTAGAATTACAGTTGAACACTGAAGCTTTCTTT.

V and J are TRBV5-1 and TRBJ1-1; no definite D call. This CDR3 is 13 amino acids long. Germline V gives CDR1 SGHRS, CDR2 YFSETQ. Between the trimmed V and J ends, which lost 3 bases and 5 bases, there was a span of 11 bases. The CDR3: CASSWGWETEAFF. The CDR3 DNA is TGCGCCAGCAGCTGGGGTTGGGAGACTGAAGCTTTCTTT.

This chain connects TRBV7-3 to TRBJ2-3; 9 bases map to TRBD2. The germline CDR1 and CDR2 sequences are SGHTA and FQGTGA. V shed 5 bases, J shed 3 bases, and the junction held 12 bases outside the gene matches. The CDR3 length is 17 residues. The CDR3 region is CASSPRLAGAATDTQYF. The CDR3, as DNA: TGTGCCAGCAGCCCCCGCTTAGCGGGAGCTGCGACAGATACGCAGTATTTT.

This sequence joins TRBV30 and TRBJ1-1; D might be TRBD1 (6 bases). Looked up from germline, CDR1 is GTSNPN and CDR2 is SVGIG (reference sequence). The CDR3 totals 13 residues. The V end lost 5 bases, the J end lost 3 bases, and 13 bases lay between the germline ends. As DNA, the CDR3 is TGTGCCTGGGATACTACAGGGCACACTGAAGCTTTCTTT. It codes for CAWDTTGHTEAFF.

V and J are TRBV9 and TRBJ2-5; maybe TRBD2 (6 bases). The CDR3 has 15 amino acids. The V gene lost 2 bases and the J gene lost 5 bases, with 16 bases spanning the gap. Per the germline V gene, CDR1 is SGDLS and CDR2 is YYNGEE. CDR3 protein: CASSVASDPTETQYF. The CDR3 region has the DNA TGTGCCAGCAGCGTCGCTAGCGATCCTACGGAGACCCAGTACTTC.

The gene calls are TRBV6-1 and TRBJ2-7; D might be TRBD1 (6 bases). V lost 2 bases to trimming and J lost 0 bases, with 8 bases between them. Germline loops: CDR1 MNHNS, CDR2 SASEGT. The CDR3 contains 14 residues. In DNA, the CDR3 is TGTGCCAGCAGTGAAAGGGGGAGCTCCTACGAGCAGTACTTC. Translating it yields CASSERGSSYEQYF.

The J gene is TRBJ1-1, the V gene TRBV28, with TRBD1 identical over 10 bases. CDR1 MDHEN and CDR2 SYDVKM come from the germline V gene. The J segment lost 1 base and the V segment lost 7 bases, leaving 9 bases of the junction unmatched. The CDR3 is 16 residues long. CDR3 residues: CASIRGTGDPNTEAFF. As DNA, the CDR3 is TGTGCCAGCATAAGGGGGACAGGGGACCCGAACACTGAAGCTTTCTTT.